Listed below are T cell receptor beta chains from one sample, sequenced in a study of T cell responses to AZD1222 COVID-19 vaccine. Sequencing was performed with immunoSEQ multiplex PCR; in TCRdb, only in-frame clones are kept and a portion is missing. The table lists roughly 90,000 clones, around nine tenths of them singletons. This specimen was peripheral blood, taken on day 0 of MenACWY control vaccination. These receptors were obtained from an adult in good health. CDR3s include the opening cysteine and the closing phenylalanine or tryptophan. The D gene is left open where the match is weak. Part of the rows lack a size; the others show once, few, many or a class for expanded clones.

TGTGCCAGCAGTTACTCGATAGGGGGGAACTATGGCTACACCTTC	CASSYSIGGNYGYTF	TRBV6-5	TRBJ1-2	.	15	.
TGTGCCAGCAGCCAAAAAGGAGGAGAGACCCAGTACTTC	CASSQKGGETQYF	TRBV3-1/TRBV3-2	TRBJ2-5	.	13	.
TGTGCCAGCAGCCCGACACGGAAAGCAACTAATGAAAAACTGTTTTTT	CASSPTRKATNEKLFF	TRBV9	TRBJ1-4	.	16	.
TGTGCCTGGAGTGCGGGACAGGGACGGTCACCCCTCCACTTT	CAWSAGQGRSPLHF	TRBV30	TRBJ1-6	.	14	TRBD1
TGTGCCAGCAGTTTATCCCCTGGGCGCTACAATGAGCAGTTCTTC	CASSLSPGRYNEQFF	TRBV28	TRBJ2-1	few	15	.
TGTGCCAGCGGCTTAACAGGGGAAGCTTTCTTT	CASGLTGEAFF	TRBV6-6	TRBJ1-1	.	11	.
TGCGCCAGCAGCAGGGGGAGTTTTTACGAGCAGTACTTC	CASSRGSFYEQYF	TRBV10-1	TRBJ2-7	.	13	TRBD1
TGTGCCAGTACCCCGCAGGGGACCGCCTATGGCTACACCTTC	CASTPQGTAYGYTF	TRBV19	TRBJ1-2	.	14	.
TGTGCCAGCAGTCCCACCTGGACGGTTGGCTACACCTTC	CASSPTWTVGYTF	TRBV6-2/TRBV6-3	TRBJ1-2	.	13	.
TGTGCCAGCAGCCCCAAGCGGGAAACAGATACGCAGTATTTT	CASSPKRETDTQYF	TRBV3-1/TRBV3-2	TRBJ2-3	.	14	TRBD2
TGTGCCACCAGTGATTCCCTAGGAGGTGAGCAGTTCTTC	CATSDSLGGEQFF	TRBV24-1	TRBJ2-1	.	13	.
TGTGCCAGCAGCTCGGTTGGGGAGCAGTTCTTC	CASSSVGEQFF	TRBV6-2/TRBV6-3	TRBJ2-1	.	11	.
TGTGCCAGCAGTCCGGGGGCGGGAGGGCCCGATGAGCAGTTCTTC	CASSPGAGGPDEQFF	TRBV7-2	TRBJ2-1	.	15	TRBD2
TGCGCCAGCAGATTGGGACAGGGGCTCATGAACACTGAAGCTTTCTTT	CASRLGQGLMNTEAFF	TRBV5-1	TRBJ1-1	.	16	TRBD1
TGCGCCAGCAGCTTGGCGGGACAGGTCACAGATACGCAGTATTTT	CASSLAGQVTDTQYF	TRBV5-1	TRBJ2-3	.	15	TRBD1
TGTGCCAGCAGTTTAGCACCCCAAGGAGCAGGCACGCAGTATTTT	CASSLAPQGAGTQYF	TRBV6-5	TRBJ2-3	once	15	.
TGTGCCAGCAGCGCCCGACTAGCGGGAGGAAATGAGCAGTTCTTC	CASSARLAGGNEQFF	TRBV3-1/TRBV3-2	TRBJ2-1	.	15	TRBD2
TGTGCCAGCAGCTTATTATACGGAGGTGAGCAGTTCTTC	CASSLLYGGEQFF	TRBV7-3	TRBJ2-1	.	13	.
TGTGCCAGCAGTTGGACAGAGGGCAATCAGCCCCAGCATTTT	CASSWTEGNQPQHF	TRBV6-5	TRBJ1-5	.	14	.
TGTGCCAGTAGTGGGGCTAGCGGGAATCCAGATACGCAGTATTTT	CASSGASGNPDTQYF	TRBV19	TRBJ2-3	.	15	TRBD2
TGTGCCAGTACCATGACAGGGCCGAGGCAGCCCCAGCATTTT	CASTMTGPRQPQHF	TRBV6-5	TRBJ1-5	.	14	TRBD1
TGTGCCAGCAGTCGTACCTCAGGTACCAACTATGGCTACACCTTC	CASSRTSGTNYGYTF	TRBV6-5	TRBJ1-2	.	15	.
TGTGCCAGCAGTTTAGTCCCGGTGAACTACAATGAGCAGTTCTTC	CASSLVPVNYNEQFF	TRBV27	TRBJ2-1	.	15	.
TGTGCCAGCAGCTTAAACCCCAGCGGGAGGCCCGTTTGGGCCCAGTACTTC	CASSLNPSGRPVWAQYF	TRBV7-2	TRBJ2-5	.	17	TRBD2
TGCGCCAGCAGTCGTCTCCCGGGCCTAGACTACGAGCAGTACTTC	CASSRLPGLDYEQYF	TRBV5-1	TRBJ2-7	.	15	.
TGTGCCAGTAGCACCGGGACAGGGGGCACTGAAGCTTTCTTT	CASSTGTGGTEAFF	TRBV19	TRBJ1-1	.	14	TRBD1
TGTGCCAGCAGCTTGGGGGGCAGGGATAGCAATCAGCCCCAGCATTTT	CASSLGGRDSNQPQHF	TRBV5-4	TRBJ1-5	.	16	.
TGTGCCAGCGGGGGCCAGTTGAACACTGAAGCTTTCTTT	CASGGQLNTEAFF	TRBV12-3/TRBV12-4	TRBJ1-1	.	13	.
TGCGCCAGCAGCCAAGATGCCGGGGCTTCCAACTATGGCTACACCTTC	CASSQDAGASNYGYTF	TRBV4-3	TRBJ1-2	few	16	.
TGTGCCAGTAGTCACCTTAGCGTTGGGAGCACAGATACGCAGTATTTT	CASSHLSVGSTDTQYF	TRBV19	TRBJ2-3	.	16	.
TGTGCCAGCAGCTTGGAACGGACTATGGGCACCGGGGAGCTGTTTTTT	CASSLERTMGTGELFF	TRBV5-4	TRBJ2-2	.	16	.
TGTGCCTGGAGTCCGGGGTCCAGGGGGGAGACCCAGTACTTC	CAWSPGSRGETQYF	TRBV30	TRBJ2-5	.	14	TRBD1
TGTGCCAGCAGTTACCGATATCCTCAGGGCCGGAGAAATGAGCAGTTCTTC	CASSYRYPQGRRNEQFF	TRBV27	TRBJ2-1	.	17	.
TGTGCCAGCAGTTCCCGTACAGGGGTTTCTGAAGCTTTCTTT	CASSSRTGVSEAFF	TRBV2	TRBJ1-1	.	14	TRBD1
TGTGCCAGCAGCACCGGGACAGTGGGGCCTGGATATGGCTACACCTTC	CASSTGTVGPGYGYTF	TRBV14	TRBJ1-2	.	16	TRBD1
TGTGCCAGCAGTTCCCCTACAGGGGGCTCTTATAATTCACCCCTCCACTTT	CASSSPTGGSYNSPLHF	TRBV27	TRBJ1-6	.	17	TRBD1
TGTGCCAGCTCATCAGGGACTAGCGGGAGTTTCTTCGGGGACGAGCAGTACTTC	CASSSGTSGSFFGDEQYF	TRBV18	TRBJ2-7	.	18	TRBD2
TGTGCCAGCAGTTCTGTGGGGGGTGATTTGTATGAGCAGTTCTTC	CASSSVGGDLYEQFF	TRBV2	TRBJ2-1	.	15	.
TGTGCCAGCAGCCCCCGAGGGGAGGCCCCAGATACGCAGTATTTT	CASSPRGEAPDTQYF	TRBV7-8	TRBJ2-3	.	15	.
TGTGCCAGCTCACCACCGGCGGGAGCCGCCTACGAGCAGTACTTC	CASSPPAGAAYEQYF	TRBV18	TRBJ2-7	.	15	TRBD2
TGTGCCAGCAGTTCTGAGCGGGAGGATGGCACCGGGGAGCTGTTTTTT	CASSSEREDGTGELFF	TRBV28	TRBJ2-2	few	16	TRBD2
TGTGCCAGCAGCCCAACGACAGGGACTGGGGCCAACGTCCTGACTTTC	CASSPTTGTGANVLTF	TRBV7-6	TRBJ2-6	few	16	TRBD1
TGTGCCAGCAGCGCGACAGGGAATCAGCCCCAGCATTTT	CASSATGNQPQHF	TRBV3-1/TRBV3-2	TRBJ1-5	.	13	TRBD1
TGTGCCAGCTCCCCTGATGGGGGCAATCAGCCCCAGCATTTT	CASSPDGGNQPQHF	TRBV18	TRBJ1-5	.	14	.
TGTGCCAGCAGTGAAGCGGAGTCAGGGGCGGGTCAGCCCCAGCATTTT	CASSEAESGAGQPQHF	TRBV6-1	TRBJ1-5	.	16	.
TGTGCCAGCAGCCAAAGGGACAGGGGCTCACCCCTCCACTTT	CASSQRDRGSPLHF	TRBV3-1/TRBV3-2	TRBJ1-6	.	14	TRBD1
TGTGCCAGCAGTTTGGGTCCCGGGGGTCCTCCCTACGAGCAGTACTTC	CASSLGPGGPPYEQYF	TRBV27	TRBJ2-7	.	16	.
TGTGCCAGCAAGAAAGCGGGGGGCACAGATACGCAGTATTTT	CASKKAGGTDTQYF	TRBV10-3	TRBJ2-3	.	14	TRBD2
TGCGCCAGCAGTGAGTCGGCTAGCGGGTACACAGATACGCAGTATTTT	CASSESASGYTDTQYF	TRBV10-1	TRBJ2-3	.	16	TRBD2
TGTGCCAGCGCTCGCTATGGCTACACCTTC	CASARYGYTF	TRBV2	TRBJ1-2	.	10	.